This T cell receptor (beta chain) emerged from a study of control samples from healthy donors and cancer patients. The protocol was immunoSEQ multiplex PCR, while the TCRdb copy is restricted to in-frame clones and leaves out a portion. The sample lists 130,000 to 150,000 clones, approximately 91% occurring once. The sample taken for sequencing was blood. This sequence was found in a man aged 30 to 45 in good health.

CDR3 in amino acids: CASSDDRDGELFF. The CDR3 DNA reads as TGTGCCAGCAGTGATGATAGGGACGGGGAGCTGTTTTTT. The gene calls are TRBV2 and TRBJ2-2; D is unclear. The CDR3 loop spans 13 amino acids. Between the trimmed V and J ends, which lost 3 bases and 7 bases, there was a span of 9 bases. Germline V gene lookup returns CDR1 SNHLY and CDR2 FYNNEI.